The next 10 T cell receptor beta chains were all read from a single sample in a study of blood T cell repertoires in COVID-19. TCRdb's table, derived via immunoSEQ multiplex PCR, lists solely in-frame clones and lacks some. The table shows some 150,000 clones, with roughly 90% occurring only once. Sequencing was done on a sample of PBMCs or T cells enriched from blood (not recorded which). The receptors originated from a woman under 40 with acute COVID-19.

In DNA, the CDR3 is TGTGCCAGCAGCACACCAGGGGTCACTGAAGCTTTCTTT. Translation gives CASSTPGVTEAFF. The gene calls are TRBV11-2 and TRBJ1-1; a weak D match, TRBD1 (6 bases). The V gene's germline CDR1 is SGHAT and CDR2 FQNNGV. V shed 5 bases and J shed 4 bases, with 11 bases lying between them. The CDR3 length is 13 residues.

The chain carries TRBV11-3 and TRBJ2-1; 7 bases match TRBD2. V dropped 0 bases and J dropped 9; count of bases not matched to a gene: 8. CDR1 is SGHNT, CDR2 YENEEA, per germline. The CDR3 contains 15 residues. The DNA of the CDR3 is TGTGCCAGCAGCTTAGAATGGGGTAGCGGGCCTGAGCAGTTCTTC. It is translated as CASSLEWGSGPEQFF.

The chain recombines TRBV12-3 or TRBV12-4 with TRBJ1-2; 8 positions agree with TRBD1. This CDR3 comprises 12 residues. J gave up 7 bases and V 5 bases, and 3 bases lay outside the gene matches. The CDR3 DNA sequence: TGTGCCAGCAGTGCGACAGGGGTTGGCTACACCTTC. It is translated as CASSATGVGYTF.

This chain's CDR3 is CASSLAGSEQYF. The CDR3, as DNA: TGTGCCAGCTCGCTTGCTGGCTCCGAGCAGTACTTC. This chain links TRBV18 with TRBJ2-7, with D unresolved. The germline V and J ends were trimmed by 6 bases and 6 bases, with 12 bases remaining between them. The CDR3 runs 12 residues. Germline values: CDR1 KGHSH, CDR2 LQKENI.

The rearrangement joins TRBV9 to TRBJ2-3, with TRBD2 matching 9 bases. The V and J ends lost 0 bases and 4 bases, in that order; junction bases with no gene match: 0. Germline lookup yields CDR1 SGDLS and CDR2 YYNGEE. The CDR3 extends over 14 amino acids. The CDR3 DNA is TGTGCCAGCAGCGTAGGCGGGAGGGCAGATACGCAGTATTTT. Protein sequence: CASSVGGRADTQYF. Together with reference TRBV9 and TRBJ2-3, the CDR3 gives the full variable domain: DSGVTQTPKHLITATGQRVTLRCSPRSGDLSVYWYQQSLDQGLQFLIQYYNGEERAKGNILERFSAQQFPDLHSELNLSSLELGDSALYFCASSVGGRADTQYFGPGTRLTVL.

In nucleotides, the CDR3 is TGTGCCAGCGGGGACAGGCTGAACACTGAAGCTTTCTTT. It yields the protein CASGDRLNTEAFF. This sequence joins TRBV7-9 and TRBJ1-1; 8 nucleotides line up with TRBD1. Germline values: CDR1 SEHNR, CDR2 FQNEAQ (reference sequence). The CDR3 is made up of 13 amino acids. V lost 8 bases, J lost 0 bases, and 2 bases stayed unmatched.

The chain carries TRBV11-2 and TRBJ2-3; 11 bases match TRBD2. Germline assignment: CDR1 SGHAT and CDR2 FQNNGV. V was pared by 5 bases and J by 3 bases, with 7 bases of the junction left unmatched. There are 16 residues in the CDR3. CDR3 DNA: TGTGCCAGCAGCCCCCTTAGCGGGAGGGGAACAGATACGCAGTATTTT. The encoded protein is CASSPLSGRGTDTQYF. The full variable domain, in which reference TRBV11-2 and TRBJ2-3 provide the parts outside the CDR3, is EAGVAQSPRYKIIEKRQSVAFWCNPISGHATLYWYQQILGQGPKLLIQFQNNGVVDDSQLPKDRFSAERLKGVDSTLKIQPAKLEDSAVYLCASSPLSGRGTDTQYFGPGTRLTVL.

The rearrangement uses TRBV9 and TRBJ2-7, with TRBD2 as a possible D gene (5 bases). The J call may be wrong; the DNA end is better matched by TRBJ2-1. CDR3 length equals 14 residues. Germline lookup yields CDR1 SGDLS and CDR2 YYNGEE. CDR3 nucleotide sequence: TGTGCCAGCAGCGTAGGGACTGCGTACAATGAGCAGTTCTTC. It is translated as CASSVGTAYNEQFF.

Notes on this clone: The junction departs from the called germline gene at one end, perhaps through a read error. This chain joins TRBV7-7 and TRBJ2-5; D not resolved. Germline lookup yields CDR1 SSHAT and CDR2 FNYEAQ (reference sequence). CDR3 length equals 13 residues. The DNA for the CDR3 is TGTGCTAGCAGCTTGAGCGTCCAAGAGACCCAGTACTTC. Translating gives CASSLSVQETQYF.

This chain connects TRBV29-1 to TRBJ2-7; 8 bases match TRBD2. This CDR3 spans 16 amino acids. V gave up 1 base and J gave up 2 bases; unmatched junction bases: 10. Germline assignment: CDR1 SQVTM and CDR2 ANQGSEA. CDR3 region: CSVEGLAGTLPYEQYF. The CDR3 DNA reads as TGCAGCGTTGAAGGTTTAGCGGGAACTCTTCCCTACGAGCAGTACTTC.